One and the same sample provided the 10 T cell receptor beta chains below, sequenced in a study of CD8 T cells in ankylosing spondylitis. TCRdb called the 5' RACE reads again in MiXCR, with one record for every CDR3 protein. The data hold 250,000 to 350,000 distinct CDR3 sequences, with about 20% observed a single time. Material: blood, either unsorted or a sorted T cell fraction (not recorded which). These receptors were collected from a male donor with ankylosing spondylitis or in good health (not recorded which).

The rearrangement uses TRBV15 and TRBJ2-4, with TRBD1 matching 8 bases. The CDR3 loop spans 20 amino acids. Trimming removed 0 bases from V and 0 bases from J; junction bases left unmatched: 13. CDR1 and CDR2 (germline): LNHNV, YYDKDF (reference sequence). CDR3 DNA sequence: TGTGCCACCAGCAGAGATTCTAACAGGGGGGAGCTTGGAGCCAAAAACATTCAGTACTTC. This encodes CATSRDSNRGELGAKNIQYF. The full variable domain, in which reference TRBV15 and TRBJ2-4 provide the parts outside the CDR3, is DAMVIQNPRYQVTQFGKPVTLSCSQTLNHNVMYWYQQKSSQAPKLLFHYYDKDFNNEADTPDNFQSRRPNTSFCFLDIRSPGLGDTAMYLCATSRDSNRGELGAKNIQYFGAGTRLSVL.

This clonotype was observed at least ten times. V gene TRBV7-3 combines with J gene TRBJ2-1, with D unclear. The CDR3 spans 13 residues. V was shortened by 1 base and J by 8 bases, with 9 bases between the two germline ends. Germline V gene lookup returns CDR1 SGHTA and CDR2 FQGTGA. The CDR3 bases are TGTGCCAGCAGCTTAAGTGTTAAGGATGAGCAGTTCTTC. It translates to CASSLSVKDEQFF.

This clonotype was detected only a few times. The V call is TRBV7-9, the J call TRBJ2-5; 10 bases fit TRBD1. Trimming removed 5 bases from V and 5 bases from J; junction bases left unmatched: 8. This CDR3 region has 15 residues. Per the germline V gene, CDR1 is SEHNR and CDR2 is FQNEAQ (reference sequence). CDR3 region: CASSRAGQGDETQYF. In nucleotides, the CDR3 is TGTGCCAGCAGCCGAGCTGGACAGGGGGACGAGACCCAGTACTTC.

This clonotype has a handful of counts. DNA of the CDR3: TGTGCCAGCAGCCAAGCCGCCCGGGACACGGTCTCTGGGGCCAACGTCCTGACTTTC. This codes for CASSQAARDTVSGANVLTF. The gene calls are TRBV4-2 and TRBJ2-6; tentatively, D is TRBD1 (6 bases). Germline CDR1 and CDR2: LGHNA and YNFKEQ. The V gene lost 1 base and the J gene lost 0 bases, with 16 bases spanning the gap. This CDR3 is built from 19 residues.

The genes are TRBV12-3 or TRBV12-4 and TRBJ1-2; TRBD1 aligns across 7 bases. With 5 bases clipped from V and 3 bases from J, the junction kept 6 bases outside the gene matches. This CDR3 region has 14 residues. CDR3 residues: CASSPRQGYYGYTF. The DNA of the CDR3 is TGTGCCAGCAGTCCCCGACAGGGCTACTATGGCTACACCTTC.

A few counts support this clonotype. V and J are TRBV28 and TRBJ2-5, with 11 bases lining up with TRBD2. The J segment lost 4 bases and the V segment lost 5 bases, leaving 6 bases of the junction unmatched. Germline-derived CDR1 and CDR2 are MDHEN and SYDVKM. There are 15 residues in the CDR3. The CDR3 region is CASSQLAGGTETQYF. CDR3 sequence (DNA): TGTGCCAGCAGTCAGCTAGCGGGAGGCACAGAGACCCAGTACTTC.

This clonotype was counted between two and nine times. The rearrangement uses TRBV5-5 and TRBJ1-2, with no clear D. Germline assignment: CDR1 SGHKS and CDR2 YYEKEE (reference sequence). The ends were cut back, 0 bases at V and 5 bases at J, with 11 bases in the middle. CDR3 length: 14 residues. CDR3: CASSLGAKEYGYTF. CDR3 DNA: TGTGCCAGCAGCTTGGGAGCAAAGGAATATGGCTACACCTTC.

This clonotype was counted ten times or more. The gene calls are TRBV6-2 or TRBV6-3 and TRBJ1-5, with a possible D match to TRBD1 (5 bases). The CDR3 runs 15 residues. Germline V CDR1 and CDR2: MNHEY, SVGEGT. Trimming removed 6 bases from V and 5 bases from J, with 17 bases in between. DNA for the CDR3: TGTGCCAGCAGCCCCCGGGGCAGCGGCTATCAGCCCCAGCATTTT. This translates into CASSPRGSGYQPQHF.

The chain joins TRBV12-3 or TRBV12-4 to TRBJ1-1, with 8 positions matching TRBD1. This CDR3 has 12 residues. Trimming cost V 4 bases and J 12 bases; bases outside gene matches: 7. This chain's CDR3 is CASSSTGGGTFF. CDR3 bases: TGTGCCAGCAGTTCCACAGGGGGTGGAACTTTCTTT.

The chain is built from TRBV29-1 and TRBJ2-1; 8 bases match TRBD2. Looked up from germline, CDR1 is SQVTM and CDR2 is ANQGSEA. This CDR3 has 13 amino acids. The CDR3 DNA reads TGCAGTCTGACTAGCGTCCCCTACAATGAGCAGTTCTTC. Amino acids: CSLTSVPYNEQFF.